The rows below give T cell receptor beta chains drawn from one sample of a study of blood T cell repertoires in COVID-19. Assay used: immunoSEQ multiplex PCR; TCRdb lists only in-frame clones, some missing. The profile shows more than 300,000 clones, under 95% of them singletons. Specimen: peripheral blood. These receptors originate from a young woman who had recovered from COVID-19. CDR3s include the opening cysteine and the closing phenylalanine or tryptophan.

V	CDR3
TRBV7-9	CASSSPQQGTGELFF
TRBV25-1	CASSDLRGLNTEAFF
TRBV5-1	CASSPRTSGPTGELFF
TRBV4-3	CASSQEVGTGELFF
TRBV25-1	CASSEHRGNTQYF
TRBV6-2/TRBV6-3	CASSGPGLAGALNTQYF
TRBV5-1	CASSLGAGGLEAFF
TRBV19	CASSLWDFTDDGYTF
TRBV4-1	CASSLRLAGALNEQFF
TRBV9	CASSPRTDLVNTEAFF
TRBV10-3	CAISASSGIDGYTF
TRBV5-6	CASSSTDTQYF
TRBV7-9	CASTPPGGGETQYF
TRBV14	CASSHRQGGYNEQFF
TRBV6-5	CASSYRDRVSSPLHF
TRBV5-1	CASAIGTSAMENIQYF
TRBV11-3	CASSAQGLPLNEQFF
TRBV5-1	CASSLDTGGNIQYF
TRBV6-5	CASSPTGAPYNEQFF
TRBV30	CAWSVGRQSGSPLHF
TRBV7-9	CASNFGESPKETQYF
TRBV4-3	CASSLAGAGMNTGELFF
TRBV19	CASSTLSGSDEQFF
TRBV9	CASSLHKQSVRNEQFF
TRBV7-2	CASTRGGNSGANVLTF
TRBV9	CASSRTSGDYNEQFF
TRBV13	CASSPGTYNSPLHF
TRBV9	CASSEDILWTEAFF
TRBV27	CASSSTSGAFEQFF
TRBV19	CASSDKGTEAFF
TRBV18	CASSPAEGRGGNTIYF
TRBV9	CASSPGNTIYF
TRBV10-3	CAISADNINYGYTF
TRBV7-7	CASSVGTSGTNEQFF
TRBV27	CASRKAARSTDTQYF
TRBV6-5	CAGRTSGRDEQFF
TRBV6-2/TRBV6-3	CASSPGTGTPNEQFF
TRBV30	CAWRDSNTEAFF
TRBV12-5	CASAFWAPGELFF
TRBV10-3	CAISKGQVSNQPQHF
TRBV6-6	CASSPASRTSGRGYIQYF
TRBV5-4	CASSAGVAGGTVEQFF
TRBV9	CASSVGGEGYTF
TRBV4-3	CASSQVAHRAFGELFF
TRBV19	CASSMEAASSYNEQFF
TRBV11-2	CASSEHTGNYGYTF
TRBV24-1	CATSESTGGARMGNQPQHF
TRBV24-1	CATSAQGTTEAFF
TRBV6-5	CASREGLGTGELFF
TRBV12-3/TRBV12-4	CASSPRDYGYTF
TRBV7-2	CASSPQTGGRTEAFF
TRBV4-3	CASGPGTANSPLHF
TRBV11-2	CASSLETGINTEAFF
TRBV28	CASSLLVGGAFSGYTF
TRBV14	CASSQSGSRMDYGYTF